This record looks at one T cell receptor beta chain sequence and its context. This sample was included in a study of blood T cell repertoires in COVID-19. Overall study: T cells, B-cell-depleted T cells, or PBMCs supplied cDNA or gDNA.

CDR1 MDHEN and CDR2 SYDVKM come from the germline V gene. This CDR3 contains 16 residues. With V trimmed by 7 bases and J by 2 bases, 12 bases remained unmatched. The assay was immunoSEQ multiplex PCR, and TCRdb's table has in-frame clones only and misses some. The repertoire consists of roughly 100,000 clones, with 85% occurring once and the leading ten covering 1.5% to 2%. The V gene is TRBV28, the J gene TRBJ1-1; 8 positions match TRBD1. Sequencing was done on a sample of peripheral blood. This sequence originates from a woman between 65 and 79 years old with active or convalescent COVID-19. The CDR3 DNA follows: TGTGCCAGCAACAAACCCCGGACAGGGTCCAACACTGAAGCTTTCTTT. This sequence encodes CASNKPRTGSNTEAFF.